This is a list of T cell receptor beta chains from one sample in a study of Ad26.COV2.S vaccination and SARS-CoV-2 variants. Profiled with immunoSEQ multiplex PCR; TCRdb holds only in-frame clones, not every one. The sample has about 440,000 clones, roughly 88% seen once. The source material was peripheral blood, sampled in a trial of Ad26.COV2.S vaccine versus placebo. The receptors here all came from a person between 18 and 65 years old who received the Ad26.COV2.S COVID-19 vaccine or a placebo. The CDR3 runs from the conserved cysteine through the conserved F or W.

v_gene	j_gene	CDR3aa
TRBV25-1	TRBJ2-7	CASSMRLAGGSSYEQYF
TRBV30	TRBJ2-3	CAWSSTGVGDTQYF
TRBV30	TRBJ2-3	CAWGGGTDTQYF
TRBV19	TRBJ2-5	CASSPGGVRTQETQYF
TRBV11-2	TRBJ2-7	CASSSSLAGNPYEQYF
TRBV6-1	TRBJ2-1	CASSDLREASHNEQFF
TRBV11-3	TRBJ2-5	CASSLEGPGPQETQYF
TRBV13	TRBJ2-5	CASSFRESTLWETQYF
TRBV27	TRBJ2-1	CASRKGGAHNEQFF
TRBV12-3/TRBV12-4	TRBJ2-7	CASSNRGRYEQYF